This T cell receptor (beta chain) came from a study of post-analysis software for immune sequencing data. Study overall: Relapsing-remitting, secondary progressive and progressive-relapsing multiple sclerosis were all included among the disease courses. Points from the study as a whole: Under F measure analysis, samples from one preparation batch co-clustered strongly. TRBV5-6, TRBV5-1 and TRBV20-1 belonged to a set of roughly 5 TRBV segments that were more frequent in patients than controls. The study found significantly lower normalized Chao1 diversity in multiple sclerosis patients than in controls.

CDR3 length: 18 residues. The junction had 17 bases not matched to a gene; V was cut back by 6 bases and J by 4 bases. This clonotype was counted a few times. Its matching antigen is unknown. TCR beta cDNA libraries had unique molecular identifiers. TCRdb fed the PCR reads into MiXCR, producing one record per CDR3 protein. The sample includes fewer than 600,000 distinct CDR3 sequences, less than 45% of them seen just once. The receptor was derived from a girl between 10 and 17 years old with multiple sclerosis. Source material: blood. The genes are TRBV12-3 or TRBV12-4 and TRBJ2-5; TRBD2 matches at 10 bases. The CDR3 region is CASSIPGHVSGRRETQYF. The CDR3 DNA reads as TGTGCCAGCAGCATTCCAGGCCACGTTAGCGGGAGGAGAGAGACCCAGTACTTC.